This is a list of T cell receptor beta chains from one sample in a study of CD8 T cells in ankylosing spondylitis. TCRdb redid the calling of the 5' RACE reads with MiXCR, one entry per CDR3 protein. The repertoire includes about 330,000 distinct CDR3 sequences, less than 10% of them detected once, and roughly 14% sits in the top ten. Sample: blood, either unsorted or a sorted T cell fraction (not recorded which). The receptors were gathered from a male donor with ankylosing spondylitis. Both conserved end residues are part of each CDR3. The D gene is left open where the match is weak. Expanded clones get a size class; other rows say once, few or many, or leave the size out.

clone_size d_call j_call v_call cdr3_aa cdr3_nt
few TRBD1 TRBJ1-2 TRBV29-1 CSVAAGTGYGYTF TGCAGCGTTGCGGCCGGGACAGGGTATGGCTACACCTTC
many - TRBJ1-2 TRBV12-3/TRBV12-4 CASSFPGFNYGYTF TGTGCCAGCAGTTTTCCAGGGTTTAACTATGGCTACACCTTC
- - TRBJ1-6 TRBV6-5 CASSYSSGFNNSPLHF TGTGCCAGCAGTTACTCGTCGGGGTTTAATAATTCACCCCTCCACTTT
- TRBD2 TRBJ2-7 TRBV29-1 CSVATSGSGGKQYF TGCAGCGTTGCGACCAGCGGGAGTGGGGGGAAGCAGTACTTC
- - TRBJ2-1 TRBV11-1 CASSLLRNNEQFF TGTGCCAGCAGCTTACTCAGAAACAATGAGCAGTTCTTC
few - TRBJ1-2 TRBV2 CASSATMGRDYGYTF TGTGCCAGCAGCGCTACTATGGGACGGGACTATGGCTACACCTTC
- TRBD2 TRBJ2-3 TRBV20-1 CSARDLPPGLAETRDTQYF TGCAGTGCTAGAGACCTCCCCCCGGGACTAGCGGAGACCCGTGATACGCAGTATTTT
- - TRBJ1-6 TRBV6-2/TRBV6-3 CASSCVSDSPLHF TGTGCCAGCAGTTGCGTATCCGATTCACCCCTCCACTTT
- TRBD2 TRBJ2-2 TRBV19 CASSILAGVNTGELFF TGTGCCAGTAGTATACTAGCGGGAGTGAACACCGGGGAGCTGTTTTTT
- - TRBJ2-7 TRBV28 CASSLMGRSYEQYF TGTGCCAGCAGTTTAATGGGGCGATCCTACGAGCAGTACTTC
few TRBD1 TRBJ1-5 TRBV28 CAITTGGYQPQHF TGTGCCATCACGACAGGGGGTTACCAGCCCCAGCATTTT
few - TRBJ1-1 TRBV20-1 CSAQRDNTEAFF TGCAGTGCTCAAAGGGATAACACTGAAGCTTTCTTT